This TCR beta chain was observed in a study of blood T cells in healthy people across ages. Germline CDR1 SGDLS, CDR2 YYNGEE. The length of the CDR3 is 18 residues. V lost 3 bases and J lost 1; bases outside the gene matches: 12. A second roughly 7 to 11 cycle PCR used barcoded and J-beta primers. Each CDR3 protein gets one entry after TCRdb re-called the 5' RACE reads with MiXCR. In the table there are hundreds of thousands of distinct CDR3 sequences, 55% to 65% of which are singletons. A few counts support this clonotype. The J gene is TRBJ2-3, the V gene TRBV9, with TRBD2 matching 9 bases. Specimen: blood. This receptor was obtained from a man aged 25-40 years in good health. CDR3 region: CASSAGPQRGARTDTQYF. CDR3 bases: TGTGCCAGCAGCGCTGGGCCCCAGCGGGGGGCCCGCACAGATACGCAGTATTTT.